Below, 12 T cell receptor beta chains from the same sample are listed, as sequenced in a study of T-cell reconstitution after alpha-beta-depleted transplantation in children (dated by TCRdb to 2016 to 2017). Library preparation employed PCR. Sequencing was carried out with an Illumina HiSeq 2500. Molecular barcoding was employed in the preparation of TCR libraries, with unique molecular identifiers being used to normalize TCRbeta repertoire quantification. TCRdb took the public reads, trimmed them with fastp at Q25, ran MiXCR for clone calling and kept in-frame beta chains. Rows merge per CDR3 protein into single entries with the most common DNA and genes. In this sample the table shows under 450,000 distinct CDR3 sequences, about 14% of which occur a single time. About 4.5% of the sample goes to the ten largest clones. Sequencing used PBMCs, obtained from the stem cell graft. The receptors originated from a human donor who donated a stem cell graft to a child with Fanconi anemia.

This clonotype was picked up a small number of times. This rearrangement joins TRBV7-9 to TRBJ2-5; D assignment may be TRBD1 or TRBD2 (5 bases each). The CDR3 extends over 15 amino acids. Germline V gene data show CDR1 as SEHNR and CDR2 as FQNEAQ (reference sequence). V was cut by 4 bases and J by 5 bases, with 17 bases left in between. The CDR3, as DNA: TGTGCCAGCAGCTGGGACGTAATCTTAGGGGAGACCCAGTACTTC. It encodes CASSWDVILGETQYF.

The genes are TRBV11-2 and TRBJ1-4; perhaps TRBD1 as D (5 bases). This CDR3 region has 14 residues. Trimming pared 4 bases from V and 10 bases from J, leaving 16 bases between. The germline V gene encodes CDR1 SGHAT and CDR2 FQNNGV. CDR3 DNA: TGTGCCAGCAGCTCGAGGGGTGGGTTGGGAAAACTGTTTTTT. Translating gives CASSSRGGLGKLFF. The full variable domain, completed using reference TRBV11-2 and TRBJ1-4, is EAGVAQSPRYKIIEKRQSVAFWCNPISGHATLYWYQQILGQGPKLLIQFQNNGVVDDSQLPKDRFSAERLKGVDSTLKIQPAKLEDSAVYLCASSSRGGLGKLFFGSGTQLSVL.

This clonotype was detected many times. This chain links TRBV12-3 or TRBV12-4 with TRBJ1-5; possible D gene TRBD1, 5 bases. The CDR3 extends over 13 amino acids. V was cut by 3 bases and J by 6 bases, with 9 bases left in between. CDR3 residues: CASSFRGRQPQHF. DNA for the CDR3: TGTGCCAGCAGTTTTAGGGGACGTCAGCCCCAGCATTTT.

This clonotype was counted ten times or more. This sequence joins TRBV29-1 and TRBJ2-2; D is unclear. Trimming took 6 bases from V and 0 from J, leaving 11 bases between them. The CDR3 length is 14 residues. Germline lookup yields CDR1 SQVTM and CDR2 ANQGSEA. The CDR3 DNA follows: TGCAGCGTGAGGACCAAAACGAACACCGGGGAGCTGTTTTTT. Amino acid sequence: CSVRTKTNTGELFF.

The sample holds a few counts of this clonotype. CDR3 region: CASSQDFGTGYGYTF. The CDR3 DNA reads as TGTGCCAGCAGCCAAGATTTCGGGACAGGGTACGGCTACACCTTC. The V gene is TRBV3-1, the J gene TRBJ1-2, with 9 positions matching TRBD1. This CDR3 region has 15 residues. Germline CDR1 reads LGHDT; CDR2 reads YNNKEL (reference sequence). V shed 0 bases, J shed 8 bases, and the junction held 7 bases outside the gene matches.

This rearrangement joins TRBV6-1 to TRBJ1-4; 8 bases are a match to TRBD1. Germline V CDR1 and CDR2: MNHNS, SASEGT. CDR3 length: 14 residues. V gave up 3 bases and J gave up 8 bases; unmatched junction bases: 5. CDR3 in amino acids: CASSDPTGGEKLFF. CDR3 nucleotide sequence: TGTGCCAGCAGTGACCCTACAGGGGGGGAAAAACTGTTTTTT.

The CDR3 DNA is TGTGCCAGCAGCTTGGTCCCCCTAGCGGGGGGGCCGGGTGAGCAGTTCTTC. Translating it yields CASSLVPLAGGPGEQFF. The genes are TRBV5-5 and TRBJ2-1, with TRBD2 matching over 12 bases. The CDR3 is made up of 17 amino acids. The germline CDR1 and CDR2 sequences are SGHKS and YYEKEE (reference sequence). With V trimmed by 0 bases and J by 9 bases, 10 bases remained unmatched.

This clonotype was recorded a few times. The genes are TRBV6-1 and TRBJ1-5; the match to TRBD1 covers 8 bases. Germline V gene data show CDR1 as MNHNS and CDR2 as SASEGT. The V and J ends lost 9 bases and 3 bases, in that order; junction bases with no gene match: 22. This CDR3 comprises 19 residues. CDR3 nucleotides: TGTGCCAGAACGTCCTCATATTTTTACCGGGACAGGCACAATCAGCCCCAGCATTTT. This sequence encodes CARTSSYFYRDRHNQPQHF.

The V and J genes are TRBV4-3 and TRBJ2-5; perhaps TRBD1 as D (5 bases). V lost 4 bases and J lost 5, with 29 bases in between. This CDR3 has 19 amino acids. Per the germline V gene, CDR1 is LGHNA and CDR2 is YSLEER. The CDR3 DNA sequence: TGCGCCAGCAGCCCGTGGCTACAGGAACCTGAGCAGGGTGGGGAGACCCAGTACTTC. Protein product: CASSPWLQEPEQGGETQYF.

This clonotype occurred many times. The V call is TRBV5-6, the J call TRBJ1-1; D remains unclear. There are 14 residues in the CDR3. The V end lost 4 bases, the J end lost 6 bases, and 16 bases lay between the germline ends. From germline, CDR1 is SGHDT and CDR2 YYEEEE. CDR3 residues: CASSQTQPGAEAFF. CDR3 sequence (DNA): TGTGCCAGCAGCCAGACTCAACCCGGGGCTGAAGCTTTCTTT.

This chain links TRBV4-3 with TRBJ2-3, with 9 nucleotides matching TRBD1. The CDR3 consists of 16 residues. Trimming at V came to 0 bases and at J to 8 bases, leaving 9 bases not matched to a gene. Germline assignment: CDR1 LGHNA and CDR2 YSLEER. The DNA of the CDR3 is TGCGCCAGCAGCCAAGAGACAGGGGGACACCGCGGTACGCAGTATTTT. This codes for CASSQETGGHRGTQYF.

The chain joins TRBV12-3 or TRBV12-4 to TRBJ1-4, with 7 bases aligning to TRBD1. The V segment lost 6 bases and the J segment 3 bases; nucleotides outside the gene matches: 10. The CDR3 runs to 16 residues. In nucleotides, the CDR3 is TGTGCCAGCAGACCTCCTCGACAGGGACCTAATGAAAAACTGTTTTTT. Translation gives CASRPPRQGPNEKLFF.